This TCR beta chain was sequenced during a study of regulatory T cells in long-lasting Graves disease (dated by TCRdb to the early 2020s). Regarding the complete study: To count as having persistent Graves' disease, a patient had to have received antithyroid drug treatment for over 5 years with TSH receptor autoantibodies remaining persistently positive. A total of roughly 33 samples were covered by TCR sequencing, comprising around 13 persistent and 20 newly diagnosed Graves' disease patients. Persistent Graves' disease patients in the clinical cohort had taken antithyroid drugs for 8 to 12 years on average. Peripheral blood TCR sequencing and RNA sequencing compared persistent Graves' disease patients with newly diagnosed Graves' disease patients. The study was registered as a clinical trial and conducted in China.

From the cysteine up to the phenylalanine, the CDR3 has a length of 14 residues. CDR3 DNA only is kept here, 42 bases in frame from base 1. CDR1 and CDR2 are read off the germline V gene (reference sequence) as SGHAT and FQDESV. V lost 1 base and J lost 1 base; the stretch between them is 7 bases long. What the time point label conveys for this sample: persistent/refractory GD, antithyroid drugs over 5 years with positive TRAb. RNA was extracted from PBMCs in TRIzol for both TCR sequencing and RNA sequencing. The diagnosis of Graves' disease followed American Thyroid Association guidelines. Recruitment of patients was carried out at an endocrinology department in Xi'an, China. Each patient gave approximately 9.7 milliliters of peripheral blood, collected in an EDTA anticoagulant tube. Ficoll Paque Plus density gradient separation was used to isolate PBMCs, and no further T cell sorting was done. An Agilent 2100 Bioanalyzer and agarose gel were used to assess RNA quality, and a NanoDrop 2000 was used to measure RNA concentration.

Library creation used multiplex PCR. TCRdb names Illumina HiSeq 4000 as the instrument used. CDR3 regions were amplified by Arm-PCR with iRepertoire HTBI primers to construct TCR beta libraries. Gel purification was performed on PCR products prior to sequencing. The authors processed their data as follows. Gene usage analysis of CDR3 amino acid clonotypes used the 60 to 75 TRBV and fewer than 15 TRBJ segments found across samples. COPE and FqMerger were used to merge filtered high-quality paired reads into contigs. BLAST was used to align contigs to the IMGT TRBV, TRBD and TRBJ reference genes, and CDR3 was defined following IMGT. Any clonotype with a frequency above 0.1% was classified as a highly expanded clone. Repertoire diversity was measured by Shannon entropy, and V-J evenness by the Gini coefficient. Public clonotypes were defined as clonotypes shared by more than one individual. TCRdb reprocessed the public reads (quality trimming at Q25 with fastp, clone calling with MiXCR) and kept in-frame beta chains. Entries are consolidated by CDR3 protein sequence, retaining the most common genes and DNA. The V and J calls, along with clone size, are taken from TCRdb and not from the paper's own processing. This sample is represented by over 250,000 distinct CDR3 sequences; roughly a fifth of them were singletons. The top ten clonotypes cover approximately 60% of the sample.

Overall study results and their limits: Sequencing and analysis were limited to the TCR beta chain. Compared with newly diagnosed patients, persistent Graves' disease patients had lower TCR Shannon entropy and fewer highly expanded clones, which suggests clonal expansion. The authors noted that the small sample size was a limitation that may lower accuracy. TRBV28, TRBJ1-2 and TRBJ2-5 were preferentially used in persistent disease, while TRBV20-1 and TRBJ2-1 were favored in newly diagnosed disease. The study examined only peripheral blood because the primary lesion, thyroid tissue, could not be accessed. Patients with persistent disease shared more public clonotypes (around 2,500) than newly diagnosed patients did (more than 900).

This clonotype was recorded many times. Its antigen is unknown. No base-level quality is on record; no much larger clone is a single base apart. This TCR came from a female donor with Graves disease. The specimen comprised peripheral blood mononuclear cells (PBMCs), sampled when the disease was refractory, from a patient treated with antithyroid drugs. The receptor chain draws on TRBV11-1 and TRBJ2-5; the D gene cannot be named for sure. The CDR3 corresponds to CASSLEVTQETQYF. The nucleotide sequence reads TGTGCCAGCAGCTTAGAAGTGACCCAAGAGACCCAGTACTTC.